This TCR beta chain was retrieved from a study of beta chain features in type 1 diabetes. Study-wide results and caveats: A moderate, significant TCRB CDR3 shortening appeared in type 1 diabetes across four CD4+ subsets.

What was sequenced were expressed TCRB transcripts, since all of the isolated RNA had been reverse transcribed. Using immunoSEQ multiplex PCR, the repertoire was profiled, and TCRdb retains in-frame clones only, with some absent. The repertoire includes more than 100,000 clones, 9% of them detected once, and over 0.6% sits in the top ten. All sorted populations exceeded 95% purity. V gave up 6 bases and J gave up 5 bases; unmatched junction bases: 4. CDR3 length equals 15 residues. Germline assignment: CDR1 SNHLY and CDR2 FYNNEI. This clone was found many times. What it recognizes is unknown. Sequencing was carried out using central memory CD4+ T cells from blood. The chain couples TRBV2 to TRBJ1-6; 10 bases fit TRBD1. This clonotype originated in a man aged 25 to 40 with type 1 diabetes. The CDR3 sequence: CASRGDRGNNSPLHF. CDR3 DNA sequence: TGTGCCAGCAGGGGGGACAGGGGCAATAATTCACCCCTCCACTTT.